The present T cell receptor (beta chain) was sequenced within a study of Graves' ophthalmopathy and Graves' hyperthyroidism. Study-level background: Peripheral blood was collected at initial diagnosis, before any treatment.

This clonotype was detected many times. Scientists amplified the TCR beta CDR3 regions from RNA transcripts. HTBI-primed RT-PCR formed the first round, and a multiplex PCR formed the second. Each CDR3 protein is one row after TCRdb ran MiXCR on the multiplex PCR reads. This table holds a few hundred thousand distinct CDR3 sequences, roughly 18% found once. Trimming stripped 5 bases from V and 2 bases from J, with 11 bases between. Germline CDR1 is SGHRS and CDR2 is YFSETQ. CDR3 size: 13 residues. For donors with ophthalmopathy, the disease showed moderate-to-severe activity, reached CAS ≥3 and NOSPECS ≥4, and had lasted under 3 months.

The sequence derives from a woman aged 18-35 years with Graves' ophthalmopathy. Sequenced: peripheral blood. The V call is TRBV5-1, the J call TRBJ2-7, with D perhaps TRBD1 (5 bases). CDR3 sequence: CASSFDRTYEQYF. For the CDR3, the DNA is TGCGCCAGCAGTTTTGACAGAACCTACGAGCAGTACTTC.